This TCR beta chain was identified during a study of blood T cell repertoires in COVID-19 (TCRdb year 2020). Notes on the research overall: Samples from collaborators originated in the United States, Italy and Spain and spanned both the acute and convalescent phases of COVID-19. Subjects who had been exposed to COVID-19, were actively infected with it, or had recovered from it provided the deeply sampled blood TCRbeta repertoires that made up the dataset. The sample metadata nearly always contained a de-identified subject ID, COVID-19 status, age in years and sex. A freely available public database, intended as a resource for researchers studying the immune response to SARS-CoV-2, is where the repertoires were released. HLA class I and class II types, where available, came from metadata supplied by the sample provider rather than from assay-based typing. The prospective study material was composed of cDNA or gDNA derived from T cells, B-cell-depleted T cells, or PBMCs. Samples came from the ongoing ImmuneRACE study (first 160 participants) plus 1,254 subjects from 6 global collaborators.

Enrolling through a virtual design, the prospective study's participants ranged in age from about 18 to 100 years and lived across some 23 United States geographic areas. Cohort assignment in the prospective study relied on participant-reported clinical history from a screening survey and a study questionnaire. In the prospective study, mobile phlebotomists collected whole blood, serum and a nasopharyngeal or oropharyngeal swab from each participant. Over an approximately 2-month period, participants in the prospective study had the option of providing additional blood draws and questionnaires. Blood samples from the prospective study were shipped frozen or at room temperature prior to DNA extraction. Study-wide findings and limitations: The quantity of clinical and demographic metadata differed by source and by participant and was supplied without curation.

Remarks on this clone: The specificity of this receptor is unknown. No base quality information exists; no much larger clone differs at one position.

From the cysteine up to the phenylalanine, the CDR3 has a length of 12 residues. Of all the DNA, just the CDR3 is kept, 36 bases in frame from base 1. Trimming at the junction amounts to 3 bases on V and 11 bases on J, and the germline ends lie 16 bases apart. Via the germline V gene, CDR1 is SQVTM and CDR2 ANQGSEA. The immunoSEQ Assay, a bias-controlled multiplex PCR, was used to amplify TCRbeta CDR3 regions from genomic DNA. Under the source paper's analysis protocol: The number of nucleated cells in each sample was estimated by amplification of reference gene primers within the assay. To quantify the absolute abundance of each unique TCRbeta CDR3 rearrangement, sequence reads were collapsed and filtered. For each sample, productive Simpson clonality was calculated as the square root of Simpson's diversity index across productive rearrangements. The table was pulled from immuneACCESS by TCRdb, which kept in-frame rearrangements only. Such tables lose some clones; where checked, under half of the loss comes from unresolved V genes, and the rest has no known cause. The DNA gave D and trimming, while V, J and clone size come from that table. This sample lists around 250,000 clones; approximately 91% were detected once. The ten top clones hold approximately 1.3% of the sample.

The sequencing input was PBMCs or T cells enriched from blood (not recorded which). Recombination linked TRBV29-1 to TRBJ1-1; TRBD1 is perhaps the D gene, given 5 matching bases. The source is a human donor in a cohort exposed to, infected with or recovered from COVID-19 (not recorded which). The donor label of this sample is uncertain. The CDR3 amino acid sequence is: CSVDSGDPGAFF. At the DNA level, the sequence is TGCAGCGTTGATAGCGGGGACCCAGGGGCTTTCTTT.